The clone carrying this T cell receptor (beta chain) was seen repeatedly, ten times or more. Its antigen is still unknown. The CDR3 spans 13 residues. Germline V gene sequence: CDR1 SEHNR, CDR2 FQNEAQ (reference sequence). V gave up 5 bases and J gave up 3 bases, with 11 bases separating them. This specimen belongs to a study of neurological immune-mediated disorders. The authors produced cDNA by 5'RACE using 10-nucleotide random UMIs. TCRdb recomputed calls from the 5' RACE reads with MiXCR, one row per CDR3 protein. This sample carries some 29,000 distinct CDR3 sequences, 12% of them seen once, and the ten largest clones take 5% to 6%. General study points: HTLV-1-associated myelopathy displayed the greatest TCR clonal expansion, and multiple sclerosis exhibited the smallest, lower than that of healthy controls.

The chain couples TRBV7-9 to TRBJ2-7; D might be TRBD1 (6 bases). This receptor was identified in a woman aged 60-75 years in good health. The sample consisted of PBMCs. The CDR3 loop reads CASSPDRFYEQYF. Written as DNA, the CDR3 is TGTGCCAGCAGCCCCGACAGGTTCTACGAGCAGTACTTC.